Shown below are 19 T cell receptor beta chains from a single sample sequenced in a study of T cells in narcolepsy. Measured with immunoSEQ multiplex PCR; TCRdb has only the in-frame clones, and not every one. The repertoire holds about 35,000 clones, with roughly 86% as singletons. The sequenced material came from memory (CD45RA-) CD4+ T cells from blood. Receptor source: a human donor in good health.

This clone was detected a few times. The chain links TRBV9 to TRBJ2-3, with 12 bases that match TRBD2. This CDR3 contains 19 residues. Germline V gives CDR1 SGDLS, CDR2 YYNGEE. V dropped 0 bases and J dropped 5; count of bases not matched to a gene: 13. The CDR3: CASSVDSLAGGMGGDTQYF. CDR3 nucleotides: TGTGCCAGCAGCGTAGACAGTCTAGCGGGGGGGATGGGCGGAGATACGCAGTATTTT.

The sample holds a few counts of this clone. The chain carries TRBV20-1 and TRBJ1-1, with D maybe TRBD1 (6 bases). CDR1 DFQATT and CDR2 SNEGSKA come from the germline V gene (reference sequence). The CDR3 is 11 amino acids. V was trimmed by 6 bases and J by 4 bases, leaving 9 bases between them. CDR3 amino acids: CSAPGATEAFF. The CDR3, as DNA: TGCAGTGCCCCAGGGGCCACTGAAGCTTTCTTT.

The chain employs TRBV6-5 and TRBJ2-5; 8 bases align to TRBD2. The V and J ends lost 4 bases and 3 bases, in that order; junction bases with no gene match: 10. This CDR3 has 16 residues. CDR1 and CDR2 from the germline V gene are MNHEY and SVGAGI. CDR3 protein: CASSSPGLGYKETQYF. DNA for the CDR3: TGTGCCAGCAGTTCACCGGGACTAGGATACAAAGAGACCCAGTACTTC.

The J gene is TRBJ2-2, the V gene TRBV23-1; tentative D call: TRBD2 (5 bases). TRBV23-1 carries the ORF label, with uncertain function. The CDR3 is 14 residues long. With 4 bases removed from V and 4 bases from J, the gap between germline ends came to 10 bases. CDR3 protein: CASSPGVGTGELFF. The CDR3 bases are TGCGCCAGCAGTCCCGGGGTGGGCACCGGGGAGCTGTTTTTT.

The V call is TRBV25-1, the J call TRBJ1-4; D unresolved. Germline CDR1 and CDR2: MGHDK and SYGVNS. The V gene lost 3 bases and the J gene lost 6 bases, with 11 bases spanning the gap. The CDR3 covers 14 residues. The CDR3 DNA reads as TGTGCCAGCAGTGACTCTACCCGGGATGAAAAACTGTTTTTT. Its protein product is CASSDSTRDEKLFF.

This chain uses TRBV5-1 with TRBJ1-2; possible D gene TRBD1, 6 bases. The CDR3 is 18 residues long. V was cut by 3 bases and J by 0 bases, with 21 bases left in between. Germline V gene sequence: CDR1 SGHRS, CDR2 YFSETQ. The chain's CDR3 is CASSSGGGGPGANYGYTF. The CDR3 coding sequence is TGCGCCAGCAGCTCCGGTGGTGGGGGCCCTGGAGCTAACTATGGCTACACCTTC. The full variable domain, in which reference TRBV5-1 and TRBJ1-2 provide the parts outside the CDR3, is KAGVTQTPRYLIKTRGQQVTLSCSPISGHRSVSWYQQTPGQGLQFLFEYFSETQRNKGNFPGRFSGRQFSNSRSEMNVSTLELGDSALYLCASSSGGGGPGANYGYTFGSGTRLTVV.

As for this clone: Other DNA sequences in this specimen translate into the identical CDR3. The chain joins TRBV6-6 to TRBJ2-1; D uncertain. Trimming removed 6 bases from V and 10 bases from J, with 7 bases in between. This CDR3 contains 10 residues. The germline CDR1 and CDR2 sequences are MNHNY and SVGAGI (reference sequence). CDR3 sequence reads: CASSRNEQFF. The CDR3 DNA is TGTGCCAGCAGCAGAAACGAGCAGTTCTTC.

This clone came up once. J is TRBJ1-4 and V is TRBV11-1; tentative D call: TRBD1 (6 bases). There are 14 residues in the CDR3. The V end lost 6 bases, the J end lost 4 bases, and 12 bases lay between the germline ends. The germline V gene encodes CDR1 SGHAT and CDR2 FQDESV (reference sequence). The CDR3 is CASSMGHVNEKLFF. The CDR3, as DNA: TGTGCCAGCAGTATGGGACACGTTAATGAAAAACTGTTTTTT.

The CDR3: CASSHRAGGRKGYDEQYF. CDR3 nucleotides: TGTGCCAGCAGCCACCGTGCGGGGGGGAGGAAAGGTTACGACGAGCAGTACTTC. The J gene is TRBJ2-5, the V gene TRBV5-6; TRBD2 aligns across 9 bases. The DNA matches TRBJ2-7 better at its end, which makes the J call doubtful. Germline values: CDR1 SGHDT, CDR2 YYEEEE. The CDR3 totals 18 residues.

This clone was seen only a few times. The V gene is TRBV28, the J gene TRBJ2-6, with D perhaps matching TRBD1 (6 bases). V shed 5 bases and J shed 3 bases, with 14 bases lying between them. Looked up from germline, CDR1 is MDHEN and CDR2 is SYDVKM. The CDR3 has 16 residues. Here the CDR3 DNA reads TGTGCCAGCAGTCATAACAGGGATCGTGGGGCCAACGTCCTGACTTTC. Translating gives CASSHNRDRGANVLTF.

This rearrangement joins TRBV27 to TRBJ2-7; TRBD2 might be the D (6 bases). CDR1 and CDR2 from the germline V gene are MNHEY and SMNVEV (reference sequence). The germline V and J ends were trimmed by 0 bases and 6 bases, with 18 bases remaining between them. The CDR3 is made up of 16 amino acids. CDR3 loop: CASSLSRSGGMGEQYF. Written as DNA, the CDR3 is TGTGCCAGCAGTTTATCCCGAAGTGGGGGGATGGGCGAGCAGTACTTC.

The chain carries TRBV27 and TRBJ1-2; D is uncertain. The CDR3 sequence is 13 residues long. Germline V lookup: CDR1 MNHEY, CDR2 SMNVEV (reference sequence). With 8 bases removed from V and 0 bases from J, the gap between germline ends came to 10 bases. In DNA form, the CDR3 reads TGTGCCAGCGGCGACCGAGCTAACTATGGCTACACCTTC. Protein: CASGDRANYGYTF.

V is TRBV11-3 and J is TRBJ2-5; D might be TRBD2 (6 bases). Gene TRBJ2-7 matches the end of the DNA better, so the J call may be wrong. From germline, CDR1 is SGHNT and CDR2 YENEEA. The CDR3 loop spans 12 amino acids. CDR3 sequence: CASSGRGNEQYF. CDR3 nucleotides: TGTGCCAGCAGCGGACGGGGGAACGAGCAGTACTTC.

The chain employs TRBV6-5 and TRBJ1-1; 7 bases agree with TRBD1. CDR1 is MNHEY and CDR2 is SVGAGI in the germline V gene. The CDR3 covers 14 residues. Trimming took 7 bases from V and 2 from J; bases not matched to a gene: 7. The DNA for the CDR3 is TGTGCCAGCACCAAGGGACAGAGTAACACTGAAGCTTTCTTT. As protein: CASTKGQSNTEAFF.

The J gene is TRBJ2-7, the V gene TRBV7-9; 8 bases are shared with TRBD2. V lost 5 bases, J lost 2 bases, and 8 bases stayed unmatched. Germline CDR1 is SEHNR and CDR2 is FQNEAQ (reference sequence). The CDR3 contains 15 residues. The CDR3 here is CASSGAGAPTYEQYF. The CDR3 nucleotides read TGTGCCAGCAGCGGAGCGGGGGCGCCAACCTACGAGCAGTACTTC.

The chain recombines TRBV30 with TRBJ1-4, with a weak D call TRBD1 (6 bases). The V gene's germline CDR1 is GTSNPN and CDR2 SVGIG (reference sequence). This CDR3 has 15 amino acids. Trimming pared 0 bases from V and 4 bases from J, leaving 12 bases between. In DNA, the CDR3 is TGTGCCTGGAGTGTAAGCACAGGGAGTAATGAAAAACTGTTTTTT. As protein: CAWSVSTGSNEKLFF. The entire variable domain, with the rest obtained from reference TRBV30 and TRBJ1-4, is as follows: SQTIHQWPATLVQPVGSPLSLECTVEGTSNPNLYWYRQAAGRGLQLLFYSVGIGQISSEVPQNLSASRPQDRQFILSSKKLLLSDSGFYLCAWSVSTGSNEKLFFGSGTQLSVL.

The chain has TRBV5-6 and TRBJ2-3, with D perhaps matching TRBD1 (5 bases). Deletions cut 0 bases from V and 3 bases from J, with 11 bases between. The CDR3 totals 15 residues. In germline, CDR1 is SGHDT, CDR2 YYEEEE. Here the CDR3 DNA reads TGTGCCAGCAGCTTGGCCGTCAGGGATACAGATACGCAGTATTTT. It yields the protein CASSLAVRDTDTQYF.

The V call is TRBV2, the J call TRBJ2-3, with TRBD2 as a possible D gene (6 bases). Germline V gene lookup returns CDR1 SNHLY and CDR2 FYNNEI. V lost 4 bases to trimming and J lost 2 bases, with 19 bases between them. The CDR3 contains 17 residues. The CDR3 here is CASSARLGGDFTDTQYF. The CDR3 region has the DNA TGTGCCAGCAGTGCGAGGTTGGGGGGAGATTTCACAGATACGCAGTATTTT.

The chain couples TRBV5-1 to TRBJ2-3, with D possibly being TRBD1 (7 bases). Trimming pared 2 bases from V and 0 bases from J, leaving 16 bases between. The germline V gene encodes CDR1 SGHRS and CDR2 YFSETQ. CDR3 length equals 17 residues. This CDR3 is CASSFSRGDLSTDTQYF. CDR3 sequence (DNA): TGCGCCAGCAGCTTCTCCAGGGGGGACCTTAGCACAGATACGCAGTATTTT.